The 30 T cell receptor beta chains below all came from one sample that was sequenced in a study of OX40 agonist ivuxolimab in advanced cancers. TCRdb keeps only in-frame clones here, not all; method: immunoSEQ multiplex PCR. The repertoire has tens of thousands of clones, about 90% of them found once; the top ten carry about 3.6%. Sequencing was performed on CD4+ or CD8+ T cells sorted from blood, taken in a trial of the OX40 agonist ivuxolimab. The receptor source for this set is an adult with an advanced solid tumor such as melanoma, head and neck, liver or kidney cancer.

This clone was detected a few times. V usage is TRBV7-3 and J usage is TRBJ2-5; D perhaps matches TRBD2 (6 bases). Trimming removed 2 bases at V and 4 bases at J, with 8 bases between. Per the germline V gene, CDR1 is SGHTA and CDR2 is FQGTGA. The CDR3 extends over 13 amino acids. CDR3 in amino acids: CASSLRGSETQYF. The CDR3 coding sequence is TGTGCCAGCAGCTTACGGGGGTCAGAGACCCAGTACTTC.

This chain connects TRBV7-2 to TRBJ2-3, with 8 bases that match TRBD1. Germline lookup yields CDR1 SGHTA and CDR2 FQGNSA. V dropped 7 bases and J dropped 1; count of bases not matched to a gene: 4. The CDR3 has 14 amino acids. The CDR3 protein is CASKTRGRTDTQYF. The CDR3, as DNA: TGTGCCAGCAAGACCAGGGGGCGCACAGATACGCAGTATTTT.

V and J are TRBV5-1 and TRBJ1-1; D is ambiguous. Germline CDR1 is SGHRS and CDR2 is YFSETQ. The CDR3 sequence is 14 residues long. V lost 4 bases and J lost 2, with 12 bases in between. The CDR3 DNA reads TGCGCCAGCAGCCCCGATGGGGATAACACTGAAGCTTTCTTT. This sequence encodes CASSPDGDNTEAFF.

The DNA of the CDR3 is TGTGCTTCCTCCGGATGGGGGGGCACAGATACGCAGTATTTT. Translating gives CASSGWGGTDTQYF. The rearrangement joins TRBV6-1 to TRBJ2-3, with D maybe TRBD2 (6 bases). This CDR3 has 14 residues. The germline V gene encodes CDR1 MNHNS and CDR2 SASEGT.

V usage is TRBV7-9 and J usage is TRBJ2-3; the D is unclear. The germline gives CDR1 SEHNR, CDR2 FQNEAQ (reference sequence). Between the trimmed V and J ends, which lost 5 bases and 4 bases, there was a span of 7 bases. The CDR3 is made up of 12 amino acids. This chain's CDR3 is CASSPEADTQYF. Here the CDR3 DNA reads TGTGCCAGCAGCCCCGAGGCAGATACGCAGTATTTT.

This chain links TRBV19 with TRBJ1-5; D unresolved. CDR3 length: 14 amino acids. From germline, CDR1 is LNHDA and CDR2 SQIVND (reference sequence). The V end was cut by 3 bases, the J end by 4 bases, with 10 bases between. The CDR3 bases are TGTGCCAGTAGTATTGCCACCGGGAATCAGCCCCAGCATTTT. Translated: CASSIATGNQPQHF.

In DNA, the CDR3 is TGTGCCTGGAGCCGGGGCTCATTTAGGGTAGGCTACACCTTC. Translated: CAWSRGSFRVGYTF. The rearrangement joins TRBV30 to TRBJ1-2; D possibly corresponds to TRBD1 (5 bases). CDR1 and CDR2 (germline): GTSNPN, SVGIG (reference sequence). The CDR3 extends over 14 amino acids. Trimming took off 3 bases at V and 8 bases at J, with 19 bases between the two ends.

V and J are TRBV12-5 and TRBJ2-7; possible D gene TRBD1, 5 bases. CDR3 size: 14 residues. V was shortened by 0 bases and J by 4 bases, with 10 bases between the two germline ends. Germline assignment: CDR1 LGHNT and CDR2 FRNRAP. The CDR3 protein is CASGLVGRTYEQYF. The CDR3, as DNA: TGTGCTAGTGGTTTGGTCGGACGGACATACGAGCAGTACTTC.

The chain carries TRBV2 and TRBJ1-6; 9 nucleotides line up with TRBD1. V trimming: 5 bases; J trimming: 6 bases; junction bases outside the gene matches: 2. CDR1 and CDR2 from the germline V gene are SNHLY and FYNNEI. The CDR3 sequence is 14 residues long. This chain's CDR3 is CASSTTGGNSPLHF. The CDR3 coding sequence is TGTGCCAGCAGTACGACAGGGGGTAATTCACCCCTCCACTTT.

V is TRBV19 and J is TRBJ1-2; unclear D gene. Between the trimmed V and J ends, which lost 0 bases and 7 bases, there was a span of 18 bases. Germline CDR1 reads LNHDA; CDR2 reads SQIVND (reference sequence). CDR3 size: 16 residues. CDR3 bases: TGTGCCAGTAGTATAGATCGGCAGACACCTCCGACTGGCTACACCTTC. It translates to CASSIDRQTPPTGYTF.

CDR3 sequence reads: CASSFTGYGYTF. The CDR3 DNA is TGTGCCAGCAGTTTTACAGGTTATGGCTACACCTTC. The genes are TRBV28 and TRBJ1-2, with D perhaps TRBD1 (5 bases). Germline CDR1 reads MDHEN; CDR2 reads SYDVKM. Trimming took 3 bases from V and 5 from J, leaving 7 bases between them. The length of the CDR3 is 12 residues.

This rearrangement joins TRBV11-1 to TRBJ1-1; D ambiguous. The CDR3 consists of 13 residues. The ends were cut back, 5 bases at V and 4 bases at J, with 11 bases in the middle. Germline V lookup: CDR1 SGHAT, CDR2 FQDESV (reference sequence). CDR3 amino acids: CASSPAWGTEAFF. For the CDR3, the DNA is TGTGCCAGCAGCCCAGCGTGGGGCACTGAAGCTTTCTTT.

This chain uses TRBV11-2 with TRBJ2-7; D gene unclear. The CDR3 runs to 15 residues. V lost 0 bases and J lost 0, with 9 bases in between. The germline V gene has CDR1 SGHAT and CDR2 FQNNGV. CDR3 sequence reads: CASSLEQISSYEQYF. The CDR3 DNA follows: TGTGCCAGCAGCTTAGAACAGATTAGCTCCTACGAGCAGTACTTC.

The chain couples TRBV7-2 to TRBJ2-5; no definite D call. Germline values: CDR1 SGHTA, CDR2 FQGNSA. V was trimmed by 5 bases and J by 3 bases, leaving 7 bases between them. The CDR3 extends over 12 amino acids. CDR3 amino acids: CASSPYKETQYF. The DNA for the CDR3 is TGTGCCAGCAGCCCATACAAAGAGACCCAGTACTTC.

In nucleotides, the CDR3 is TGTGCCAGCAGCTCCCGTTACGAGCAGTACTTC. It translates to CASSSRYEQYF. The V gene is TRBV11-3, the J gene TRBJ2-7; D not certain. The V gene lost 4 bases and the J gene lost 4 bases, with 5 bases spanning the gap. The CDR3 spans 11 residues. The germline gives CDR1 SGHNT, CDR2 YENEEA.

The chain employs TRBV11-2 and TRBJ2-7; the D is unclear. Germline V gene sequence: CDR1 SGHAT, CDR2 FQNNGV. This CDR3 contains 13 residues. Trimming pared 1 base from V and 3 bases from J, leaving 7 bases between. CDR3 nucleotide sequence: TGTGCCAGCAGCTTAGTTGGTGACTACGAGCAGTACTTC. It encodes CASSLVGDYEQYF.

The J gene is TRBJ1-6, the V gene TRBV2; 10 bases match TRBD1. The germline CDR1 and CDR2 sequences are SNHLY and FYNNEI. Trimming took 5 bases from V and 6 from J; bases not matched to a gene: 7. There are 16 residues in the CDR3. The CDR3 here is CASSSTRDRGNSPLHF. The CDR3 DNA follows: TGTGCCAGCAGTTCAACTCGGGACAGGGGTAATTCACCCCTCCACTTT.

The CDR3 DNA reads as TGTGCCAGCAGTTATGCAGGGAATAGCAATCAGCCCCAGCATTTT. This encodes CASSYAGNSNQPQHF. The chain links TRBV27 to TRBJ1-5; tentative D call: TRBD1 (5 bases). Germline values: CDR1 MNHEY, CDR2 SMNVEV (reference sequence). V lost 4 bases and J lost 0, with 10 bases in between. This CDR3 is built from 15 residues.

The rearrangement joins TRBV28 to TRBJ1-1; 7 nucleotides line up with TRBD1. Germline V gene lookup returns CDR1 MDHEN and CDR2 SYDVKM. Trimming removed 10 bases from V and 2 bases from J; junction bases left unmatched: 7. This CDR3 comprises 13 residues. The CDR3 DNA is TGTGCCACCCAACAGGGGCCAAACACTGAAGCTTTCTTT. Residues: CATQQGPNTEAFF.

This rearrangement joins TRBV28 to TRBJ1-2; tentatively, D is TRBD1 (5 bases). The CDR3 covers 12 residues. The V gene's germline CDR1 is MDHEN and CDR2 SYDVKM. Trimming removed 7 bases from V and 8 bases from J, with 14 bases in between. CDR3 bases: TGTGCCAGCACTTGGGGCCACCTAGGCTACACCTTC. The encoded protein is CASTWGHLGYTF.

The CDR3: CASSIPSRNQPQHF. CDR3 bases: TGTGCCAGTAGTATCCCAAGCCGCAATCAGCCCCAGCATTTT. This chain connects TRBV19 to TRBJ1-5; D is unresolved. The CDR3 runs to 14 residues. From germline, CDR1 is LNHDA and CDR2 SQIVND (reference sequence). Trimming took 3 bases from V and 2 from J, leaving 8 bases between them.

Written as DNA, the CDR3 is TGTGCCAGCATCCCCAGGGGGCGAAATCAGCCCCAGCATTTT. Residues: CASIPRGRNQPQHF. The rearrangement joins TRBV28 to TRBJ1-5, with 8 positions matching TRBD1. CDR1 is MDHEN and CDR2 is SYDVKM in the germline V gene. V shed 7 bases, J shed 4 bases, and the junction held 6 bases outside the gene matches. The CDR3 sequence is 14 residues long.

The J gene is TRBJ2-2, the V gene TRBV5-8; 8 bases fit TRBD1. The germline V gene encodes CDR1 SGHTS and CDR2 YDEGEE. Trimming cost V 2 bases and J 6 bases; bases outside gene matches: 6. There are 15 residues in the CDR3. CDR3 DNA: TGTGCCAGCAGCTTTCCGGGACAGGTAGCCGGGGAGCTGTTTTTT. It is translated as CASSFPGQVAGELFF. Together with reference TRBV5-8 and TRBJ2-2, the CDR3 gives the full variable domain: EAGVTQSPTHLIKTRGQQATLRCSPISGHTSVYWYQQALGLGLQFLLWYDEGEERNRGNFPPRFSGRQFPNYSSELNVNALELEDSALYLCASSFPGQVAGELFFGEGSRLTVL.

The chain combines TRBV7-2 with TRBJ2-3; a weak D match, TRBD1 (5 bases). The germline V gene encodes CDR1 SGHTA and CDR2 FQGNSA. CDR3 length: 13 amino acids. V was pared by 4 bases and J by 4 bases, with 9 bases between. CDR3 sequence reads: CASSYGHADTQYF. The CDR3 DNA is TGTGCCAGCAGCTACGGACACGCAGATACGCAGTATTTT.

The genes are TRBV19 and TRBJ2-1; 9 nucleotides match TRBD2. The V gene's germline CDR1 is LNHDA and CDR2 SQIVND (reference sequence). CDR3 size: 16 residues. Losses at the gene ends were 6 bases for V and 5 bases for J; bases not matched to a gene: 11. The CDR3 sequence: CASSLYRLADHNEQFF. CDR3 coding DNA: TGTGCCAGTAGCCTTTATAGACTAGCGGACCACAATGAGCAGTTCTTC. Together with reference TRBV19 and TRBJ2-1, the CDR3 gives the full variable domain: DGGITQSPKYLFRKEGQNVTLSCEQNLNHDAMYWYRQDPGQGLRLIYYSQIVNDFQKGDIAEGYSVSREKKESFPLTVTSAQKNPTAFYLCASSLYRLADHNEQFFGPGTRLTVL.

The rearrangement links TRBV19 to TRBJ2-5; no definite D call. The CDR3 consists of 12 residues. CDR1 and CDR2 from the germline V gene are LNHDA and SQIVND (reference sequence). V dropped 3 bases and J dropped 6 bases, with 8 bases sitting between them. CDR3 sequence: CASSMGSQTQYF. In DNA form, the CDR3 reads TGTGCCAGTAGTATGGGAAGTCAGACCCAGTACTTC.

The V gene is TRBV28, the J gene TRBJ2-4; a weak D match, TRBD2 (5 bases). From germline, CDR1 is MDHEN and CDR2 SYDVKM. CDR3 length: 15 amino acids. Trimming took off 6 bases at V and 6 bases at J, with 18 bases between the two ends. CDR3 amino acids: CASSLGPARGNIQYF. CDR3 nucleotide sequence: TGTGCCAGCAGCCTAGGCCCAGCCCGGGGAAACATTCAGTACTTC.

The chain is built from TRBV6-6 and TRBJ1-4; 7 nucleotides agree with TRBD1. Germline values: CDR1 MNHNY, CDR2 SVGAGI (reference sequence). J lost 7 bases, V lost 7 bases, and 6 bases had no gene match. The CDR3 loop spans 13 amino acids. The CDR3 loop is CASTDNRGEKLFF. The CDR3 bases are TGTGCCAGCACCGATAACAGGGGTGAAAAACTGTTTTTT.

The chain uses TRBV28 and TRBJ2-3, with 11 bases aligning to TRBD2. Trimming at V came to 5 bases and at J to 6 bases, leaving 7 bases not matched to a gene. CDR1 is MDHEN and CDR2 is SYDVKM in the germline V gene. The CDR3 consists of 15 residues. The CDR3 DNA is TGTGCCAGCAGTCGTAGCGGGAGGGCCGTGGATACGCAGTATTTT. This gives the protein CASSRSGRAVDTQYF. Variable domain in full (rest from reference TRBV28 and TRBJ2-3): DVKVTQSSRYLVKRTGEKVFLECVQDMDHENMFWYRQDPGLGLRLIYFSYDVKMKEKGDIPEGYSVSREKKERFSLILESASTNQTSMYLCASSRSGRAVDTQYFGPGTRLTVL.

This rearrangement joins TRBV27 to TRBJ2-3; D gene unclear. The length of the CDR3 is 15 residues. Germline loops: CDR1 MNHEY, CDR2 SMNVEV (reference sequence). The V gene lost 8 bases and the J gene lost 3 bases, with 18 bases spanning the gap. The CDR3 nucleotides are TGTGCCAGCCCTTCCCTAGTTAAGGGTACAGATACGCAGTATTTT. Amino acids: CASPSLVKGTDTQYF.